These 2 T cell receptor beta chains came from one sample sequenced in a study of radiation and T cells in renal cell carcinoma. Assay used: immunoSEQ multiplex PCR; TCRdb lists only in-frame clones, some missing. The sample shows around 23,000 clones, roughly half of them seen only once. Specified treatment: treatment-naive control, cytoreductive nephrectomy. This specimen was tumor tissue, taken from a patient whose treatment was nephrectomy without radiotherapy. Receptors were obtained from a human donor with renal cell carcinoma.

The V call is TRBV10-3, the J call TRBJ2-1; no reliable D call. CDR1 ENHRY and CDR2 SYGVKD come from the germline V gene. The V and J ends lost 1 base and 9 bases respectively, with 4 bases between them. The CDR3 spans 11 residues. CDR3 loop: CAISEFGEQFF. CDR3 nucleotides: TGTGCCATCAGTGAGTTTGGTGAGCAGTTCTTC.

This chain uses TRBV9 with TRBJ1-1, with TRBD1 identical over 7 bases. V was clipped by 3 bases and J by 1 base; unmatched bases: 15. The CDR3 length is 18 residues. Germline V gene data show CDR1 as SGDLS and CDR2 as YYNGEE. This CDR3 is CASSASTGSKVGNTEAFF. The DNA of the CDR3 is TGTGCCAGCAGCGCCTCGACAGGGTCGAAGGTGGGGAACACTGAAGCTTTCTTT. Based on the CDR3 plus reference TRBV9 and TRBJ1-1, the full variable domain is DSGVTQTPKHLITATGQRVTLRCSPRSGDLSVYWYQQSLDQGLQFLIQYYNGEERAKGNILERFSAQQFPDLHSELNLSSLELGDSALYFCASSASTGSKVGNTEAFFGQGTRLTVV.